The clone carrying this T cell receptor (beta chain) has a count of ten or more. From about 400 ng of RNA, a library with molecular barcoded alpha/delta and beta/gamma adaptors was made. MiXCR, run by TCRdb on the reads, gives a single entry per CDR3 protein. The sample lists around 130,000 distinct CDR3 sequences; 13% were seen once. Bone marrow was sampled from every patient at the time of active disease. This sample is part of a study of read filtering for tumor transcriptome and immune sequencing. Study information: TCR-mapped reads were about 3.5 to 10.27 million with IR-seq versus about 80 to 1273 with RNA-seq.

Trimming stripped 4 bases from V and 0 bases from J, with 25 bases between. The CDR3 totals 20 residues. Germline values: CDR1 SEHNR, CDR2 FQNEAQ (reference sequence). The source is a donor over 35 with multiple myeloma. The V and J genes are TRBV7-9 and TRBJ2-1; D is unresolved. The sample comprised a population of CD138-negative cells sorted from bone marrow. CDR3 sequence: CASSSVWKRLGPFSYNEQFF. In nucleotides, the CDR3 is TGTGCCAGCAGCTCGGTTTGGAAACGGTTAGGGCCTTTCTCCTACAATGAGCAGTTCTTC.